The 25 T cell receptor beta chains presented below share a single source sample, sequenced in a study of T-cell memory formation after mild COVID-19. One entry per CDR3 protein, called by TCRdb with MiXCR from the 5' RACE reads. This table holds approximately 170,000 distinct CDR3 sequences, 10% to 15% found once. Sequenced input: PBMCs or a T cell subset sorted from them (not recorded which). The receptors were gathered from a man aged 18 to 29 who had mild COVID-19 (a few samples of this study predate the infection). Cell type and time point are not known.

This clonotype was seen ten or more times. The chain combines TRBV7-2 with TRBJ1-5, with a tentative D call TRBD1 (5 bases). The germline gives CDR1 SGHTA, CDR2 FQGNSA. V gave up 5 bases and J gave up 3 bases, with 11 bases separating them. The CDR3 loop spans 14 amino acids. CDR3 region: CASSPGTVNQPQHF. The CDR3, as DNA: TGTGCCAGCAGCCCCGGGACGGTCAATCAGCCCCAGCATTTT.

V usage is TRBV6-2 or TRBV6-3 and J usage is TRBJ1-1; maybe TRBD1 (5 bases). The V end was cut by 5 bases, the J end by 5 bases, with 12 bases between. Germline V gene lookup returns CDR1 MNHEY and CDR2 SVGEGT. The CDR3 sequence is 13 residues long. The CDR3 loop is CASSRTSGTEAFF. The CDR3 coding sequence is TGTGCCAGCAGTCGGACAAGCGGGACTGAAGCTTTCTTT.

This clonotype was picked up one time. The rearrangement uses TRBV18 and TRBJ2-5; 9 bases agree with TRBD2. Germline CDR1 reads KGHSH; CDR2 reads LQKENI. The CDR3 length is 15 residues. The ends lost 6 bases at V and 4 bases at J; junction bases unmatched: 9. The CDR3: CASSPVASGVETQYF. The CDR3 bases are TGTGCCAGCTCCCCCGTTGCTAGCGGGGTAGAGACCCAGTACTTC.

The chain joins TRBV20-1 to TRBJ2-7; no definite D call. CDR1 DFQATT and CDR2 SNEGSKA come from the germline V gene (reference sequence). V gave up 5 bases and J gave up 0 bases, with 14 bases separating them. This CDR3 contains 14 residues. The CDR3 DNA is TGCAGTGCTTCGTCCGGAGATAGCTCCTACGAGCAGTACTTC. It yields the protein CSASSGDSSYEQYF.

This CDR3 is CASSLYPGLDTGELFF. The DNA for the CDR3 is TGCGCCAGCAGCTTGTATCCAGGGCTGGACACCGGGGAGCTGTTTTTT. The V gene is TRBV5-1, the J gene TRBJ2-2; a weak D match, TRBD1 (5 bases). Trimming took off 1 base at V and 3 bases at J, with 13 bases between the two ends. This CDR3 has 16 residues. Germline V gene sequence: CDR1 SGHRS, CDR2 YFSETQ.

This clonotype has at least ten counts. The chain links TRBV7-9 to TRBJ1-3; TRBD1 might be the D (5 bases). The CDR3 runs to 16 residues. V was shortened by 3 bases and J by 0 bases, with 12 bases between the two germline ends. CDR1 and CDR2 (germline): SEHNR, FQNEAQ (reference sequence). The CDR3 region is CASSFGRATSGNTIYF. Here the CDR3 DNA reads TGTGCCAGCAGCTTCGGCAGGGCCACCTCTGGAAACACCATATATTTT. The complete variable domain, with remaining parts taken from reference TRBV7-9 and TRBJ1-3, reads DTGVSQNPRHKITKRGQNVTFRCDPISEHNRLYWYRQTLGQGPEFLTYFQNEAQLEKSRLLSDRFSAERPKGSFSTLEIQRTEQGDSAMYLCASSFGRATSGNTIYFGEGSWLTVV.

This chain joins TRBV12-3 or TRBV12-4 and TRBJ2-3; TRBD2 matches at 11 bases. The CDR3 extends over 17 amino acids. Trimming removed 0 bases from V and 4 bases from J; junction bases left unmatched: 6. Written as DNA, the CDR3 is TGTGCCAGCAGTTTAGCAATAGCGGGGGGGCTTCCAGATACGCAGTATTTT. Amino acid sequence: CASSLAIAGGLPDTQYF.

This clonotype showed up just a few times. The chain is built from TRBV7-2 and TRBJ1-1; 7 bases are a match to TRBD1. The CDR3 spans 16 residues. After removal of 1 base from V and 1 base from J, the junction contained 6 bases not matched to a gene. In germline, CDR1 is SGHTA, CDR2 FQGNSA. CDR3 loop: CASSLVIRTGNTEAFF. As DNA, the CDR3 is TGTGCCAGCAGCTTAGTTATCAGGACAGGGAACACTGAAGCTTTCTTT.

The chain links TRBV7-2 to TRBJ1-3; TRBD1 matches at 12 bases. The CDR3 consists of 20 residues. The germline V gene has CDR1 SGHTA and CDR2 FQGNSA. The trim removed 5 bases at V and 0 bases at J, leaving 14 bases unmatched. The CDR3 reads CASSLTGTGGGWGSGNTIYF. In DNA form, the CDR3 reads TGTGCCAGCAGCCTTACCGGGACAGGGGGCGGTTGGGGCTCTGGAAACACCATATATTTT.

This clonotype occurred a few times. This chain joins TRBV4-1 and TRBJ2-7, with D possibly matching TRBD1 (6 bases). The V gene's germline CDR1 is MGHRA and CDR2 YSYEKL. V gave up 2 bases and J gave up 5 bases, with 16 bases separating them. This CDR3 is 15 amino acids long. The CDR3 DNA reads TGCGCCAGCAGCCAACTCTTCACAGGGTACGACGAGCAGTACTTC. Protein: CASSQLFTGYDEQYF.

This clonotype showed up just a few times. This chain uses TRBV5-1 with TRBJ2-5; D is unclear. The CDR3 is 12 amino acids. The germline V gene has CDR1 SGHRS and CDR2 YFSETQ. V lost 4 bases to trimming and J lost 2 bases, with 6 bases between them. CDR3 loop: CASSVLQETQYF. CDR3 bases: TGCGCCAGCAGCGTACTACAAGAGACCCAGTACTTC.

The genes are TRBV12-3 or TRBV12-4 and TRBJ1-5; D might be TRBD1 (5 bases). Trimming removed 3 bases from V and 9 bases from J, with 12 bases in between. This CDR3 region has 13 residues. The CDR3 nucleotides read TGTGCCAGCAGTTTGGGACGGTTGGGGCCCCAGCATTTT. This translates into CASSLGRLGPQHF.

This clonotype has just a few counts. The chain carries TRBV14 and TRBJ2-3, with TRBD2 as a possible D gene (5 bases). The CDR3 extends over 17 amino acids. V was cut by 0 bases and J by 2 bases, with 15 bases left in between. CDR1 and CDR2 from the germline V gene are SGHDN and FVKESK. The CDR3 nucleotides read TGTGCCAGCAGCCAAGATCTGTCGCCGGGGTACACAGATACGCAGTATTTT. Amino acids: CASSQDLSPGYTDTQYF.

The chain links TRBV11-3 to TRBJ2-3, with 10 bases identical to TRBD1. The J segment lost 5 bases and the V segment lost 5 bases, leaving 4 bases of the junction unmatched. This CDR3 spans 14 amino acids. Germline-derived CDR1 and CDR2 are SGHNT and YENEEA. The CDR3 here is CASSKGQGGDTQYF. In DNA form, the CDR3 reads TGTGCCAGCAGCAAAGGACAGGGGGGAGATACGCAGTATTTT.

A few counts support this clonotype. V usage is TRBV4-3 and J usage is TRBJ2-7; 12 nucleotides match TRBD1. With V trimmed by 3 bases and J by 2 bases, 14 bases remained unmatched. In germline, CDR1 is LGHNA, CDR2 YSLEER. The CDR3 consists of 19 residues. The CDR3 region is CASSQKVTGTGGAPYEQYF. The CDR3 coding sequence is TGCGCCAGCAGCCAGAAGGTTACCGGGACAGGGGGCGCACCCTACGAGCAGTACTTC.

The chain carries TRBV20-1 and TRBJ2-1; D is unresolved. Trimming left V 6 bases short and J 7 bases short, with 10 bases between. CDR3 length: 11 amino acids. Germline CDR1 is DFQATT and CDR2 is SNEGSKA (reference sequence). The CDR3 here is CSAEPVNEQFF. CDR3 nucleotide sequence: TGCAGTGCCGAACCTGTGAATGAGCAGTTCTTC.

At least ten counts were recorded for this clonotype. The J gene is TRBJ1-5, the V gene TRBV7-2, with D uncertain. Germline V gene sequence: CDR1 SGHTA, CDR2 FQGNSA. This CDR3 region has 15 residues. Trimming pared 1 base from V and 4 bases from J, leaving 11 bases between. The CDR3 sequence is CASSLGRSENQPQHF. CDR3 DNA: TGTGCCAGCAGCTTAGGGCGGTCAGAGAATCAGCCCCAGCATTTT.

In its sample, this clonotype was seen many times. In DNA, the CDR3 is TGTGCCAGCAGCGGCGTTAGCGGGGGCCAAGAGACCCAGTACTTC. As protein: CASSGVSGGQETQYF. The chain combines TRBV7-2 with TRBJ2-5; 9 bases line up with TRBD2. The CDR3 has 15 amino acids. With V trimmed by 5 bases and J by 1 base, 5 bases remained unmatched. CDR1 is SGHTA and CDR2 is FQGNSA in the germline V gene.

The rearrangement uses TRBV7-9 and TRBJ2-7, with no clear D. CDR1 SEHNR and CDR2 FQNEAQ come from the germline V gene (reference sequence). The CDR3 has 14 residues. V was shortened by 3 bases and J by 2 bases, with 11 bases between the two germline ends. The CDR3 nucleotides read TGTGCCAGCAGCTTCACGGACGGTCCCTACGAGCAGTACGTC. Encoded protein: CASSFTDGPYEQYV.

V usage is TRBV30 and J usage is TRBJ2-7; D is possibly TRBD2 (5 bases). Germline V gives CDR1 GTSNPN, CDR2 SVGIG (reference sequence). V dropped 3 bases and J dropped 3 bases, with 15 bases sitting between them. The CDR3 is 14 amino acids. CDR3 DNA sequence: TGTGCCTGGAGACCCCCGGGGTCCTACTACGAGCAGTACTTC. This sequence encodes CAWRPPGSYYEQYF.

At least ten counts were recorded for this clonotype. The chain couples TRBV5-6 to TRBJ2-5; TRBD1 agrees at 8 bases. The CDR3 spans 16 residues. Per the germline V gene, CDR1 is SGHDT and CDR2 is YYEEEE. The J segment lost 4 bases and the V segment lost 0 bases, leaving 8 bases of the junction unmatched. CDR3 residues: CASSLGLNRGAETQYF. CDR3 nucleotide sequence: TGTGCCAGCAGCTTGGGGCTGAACAGGGGGGCAGAGACCCAGTACTTC.

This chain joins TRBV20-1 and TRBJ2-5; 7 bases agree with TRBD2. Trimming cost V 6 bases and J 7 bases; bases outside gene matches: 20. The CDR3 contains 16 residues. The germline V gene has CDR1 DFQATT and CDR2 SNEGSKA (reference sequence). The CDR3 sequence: CSARGGLAAPPWTQYF. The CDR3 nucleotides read TGCAGTGCCCGGGGTGGGCTAGCGGCCCCACCGTGGACCCAGTACTTC.

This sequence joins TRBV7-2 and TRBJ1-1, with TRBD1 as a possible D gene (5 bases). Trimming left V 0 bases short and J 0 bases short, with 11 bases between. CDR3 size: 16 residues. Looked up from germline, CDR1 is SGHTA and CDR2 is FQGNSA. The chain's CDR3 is CASSLAGQGLNTEAFF. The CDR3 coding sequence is TGTGCCAGCAGCTTAGCGGGGCAGGGCTTGAACACTGAAGCTTTCTTT.

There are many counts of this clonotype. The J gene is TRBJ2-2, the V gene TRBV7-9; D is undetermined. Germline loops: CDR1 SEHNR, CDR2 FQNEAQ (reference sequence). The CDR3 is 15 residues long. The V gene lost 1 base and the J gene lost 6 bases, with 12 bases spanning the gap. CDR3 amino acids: CASSLEASLPGELFF. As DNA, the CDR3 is TGTGCCAGCAGCTTAGAAGCTAGTCTTCCCGGGGAGCTGTTTTTT.

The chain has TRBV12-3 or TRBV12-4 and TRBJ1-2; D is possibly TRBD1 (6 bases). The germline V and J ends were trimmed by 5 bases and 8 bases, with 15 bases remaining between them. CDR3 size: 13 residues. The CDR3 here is CASSLRGSRGYTF. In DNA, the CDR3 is TGTGCCAGCAGTCTCAGGGGATCGAGGGGCTACACCTTC.